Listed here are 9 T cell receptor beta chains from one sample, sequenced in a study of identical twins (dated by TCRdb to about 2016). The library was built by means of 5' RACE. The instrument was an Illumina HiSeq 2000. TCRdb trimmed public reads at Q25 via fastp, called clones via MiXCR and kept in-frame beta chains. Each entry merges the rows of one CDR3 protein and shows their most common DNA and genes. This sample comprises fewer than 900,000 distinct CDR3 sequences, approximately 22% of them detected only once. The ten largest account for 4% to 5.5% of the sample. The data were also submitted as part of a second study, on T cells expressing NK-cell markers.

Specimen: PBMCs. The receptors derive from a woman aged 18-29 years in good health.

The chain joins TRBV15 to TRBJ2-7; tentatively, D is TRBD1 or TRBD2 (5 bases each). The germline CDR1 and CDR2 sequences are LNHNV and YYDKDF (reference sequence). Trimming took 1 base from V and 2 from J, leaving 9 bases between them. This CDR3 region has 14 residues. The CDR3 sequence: CATSRVGAAYEQYF. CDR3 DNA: TGTGCCACCAGCAGAGTCGGGGCGGCCTACGAGCAGTACTTC.

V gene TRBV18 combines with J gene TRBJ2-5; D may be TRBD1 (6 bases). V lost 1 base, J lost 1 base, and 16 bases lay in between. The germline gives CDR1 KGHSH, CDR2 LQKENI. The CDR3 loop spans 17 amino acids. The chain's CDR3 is CASSPRSGHGFQETQYF. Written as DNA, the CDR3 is TGTGCCAGCTCACCACGTTCGGGACACGGATTCCAAGAGACCCAGTACTTC.

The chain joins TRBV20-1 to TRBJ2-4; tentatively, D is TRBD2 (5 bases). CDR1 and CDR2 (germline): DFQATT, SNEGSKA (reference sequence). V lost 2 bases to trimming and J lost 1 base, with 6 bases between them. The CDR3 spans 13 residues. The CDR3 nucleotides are TGCAGTGCTAGACCGGGGGCCAAAAACATTCAGTACTTC. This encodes CSARPGAKNIQYF.

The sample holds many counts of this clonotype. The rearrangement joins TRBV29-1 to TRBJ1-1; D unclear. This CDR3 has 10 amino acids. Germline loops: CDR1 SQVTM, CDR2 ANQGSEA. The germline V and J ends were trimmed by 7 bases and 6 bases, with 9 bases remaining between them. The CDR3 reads CSGVGPEAFF. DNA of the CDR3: TGCAGCGGTGTTGGCCCTGAAGCTTTCTTT.

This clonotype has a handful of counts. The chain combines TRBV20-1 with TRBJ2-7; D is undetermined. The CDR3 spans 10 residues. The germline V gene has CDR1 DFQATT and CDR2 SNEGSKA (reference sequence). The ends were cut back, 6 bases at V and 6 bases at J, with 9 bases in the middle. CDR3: CSAVSSEQYF. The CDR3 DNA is TGCAGTGCCGTTAGCAGCGAGCAGTACTTC.

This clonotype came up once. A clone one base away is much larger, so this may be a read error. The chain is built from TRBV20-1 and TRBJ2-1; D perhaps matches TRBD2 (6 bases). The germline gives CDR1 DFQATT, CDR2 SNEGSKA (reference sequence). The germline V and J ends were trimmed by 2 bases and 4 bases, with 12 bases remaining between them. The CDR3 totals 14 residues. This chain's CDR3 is CSARSLALYNEQFF. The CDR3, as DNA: TGCAGTGCTAGAAGTCTAGCGCTGTACAATGAGCAGTTCTTC.

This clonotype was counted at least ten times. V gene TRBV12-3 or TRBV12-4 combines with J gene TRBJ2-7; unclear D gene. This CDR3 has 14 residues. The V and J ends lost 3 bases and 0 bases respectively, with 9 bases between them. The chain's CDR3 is CASSFSDRSYEQYF. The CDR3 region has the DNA TGTGCCAGCAGTTTTAGTGACCGCTCCTACGAGCAGTACTTC.

This chain's CDR3 is CASSLNRVVGGGPYEQYF. The CDR3 DNA is TGTGCCAGCAGTTTAAACAGGGTCGTCGGCGGGGGACCCTACGAGCAGTACTTC. The chain couples TRBV27 to TRBJ2-7, with D perhaps TRBD2 (7 bases). The germline V gene has CDR1 MNHEY and CDR2 SMNVEV (reference sequence). V shed 2 bases and J shed 2 bases, with 22 bases lying between them. This CDR3 comprises 18 residues.

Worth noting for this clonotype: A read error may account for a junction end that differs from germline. The CDR3 reads CSGGNRDRGTF. The CDR3 DNA sequence: TGCAGCGGAGGCAACCGGGACAGGGGGACTTTT. This sequence joins TRBV20-1 and TRBJ1-1; 11 bases match TRBD1. CDR1 DFQATT and CDR2 SNEGSKA come from the germline V gene (reference sequence). The CDR3 runs to 11 residues.